Listed here are 18 T cell receptor beta chains from one sample, sequenced in a study of T cells in Graves' hyperthyroidism and ophthalmopathy. RNA transcripts were the template for amplifying TCR beta CDR3 regions. Initially, a first-round RT-PCR of the TCR CDR3 employed the HTBI primer set. TCRdb reprocessed the multiplex PCR reads via MiXCR and lists one record per CDR3 protein. The sample includes 660,000 or so distinct CDR3 sequences, less than 45% of them seen just once. Sequencing was done on a sample of peripheral blood or thyroid tissue (not recorded which). The receptors derive from an adult man with Graves' disease, either hyperthyroidism or ophthalmopathy (not recorded which).

This clonotype was picked up a small number of times. The chain carries TRBV20-1 and TRBJ2-7; TRBD2 matches 7 bases. The V and J ends lost 6 bases and 0 bases, in that order; junction bases with no gene match: 8. The CDR3 is 14 residues long. Per germline, CDR1 DFQATT and CDR2 SNEGSKA (reference sequence). The CDR3 protein is CSAQRGASSYEQYF. The CDR3 DNA reads TGCAGTGCGCAGCGGGGTGCGAGCTCCTACGAGCAGTACTTC.

The chain links TRBV21-1 to TRBJ2-6; the table's D call TRBD2 went unverified against the DNA. TRBV21-1 is a known pseudogene. The CDR3 runs 19 residues. The CDR3 loop is CASSQKPLLTYSGANVLTF. The CDR3 bases are TGTGCCAGCAGTCAAAAACCCCTCCTCACATACTCTGGGGCCAACGTCCTGACTTTC.

The chain couples TRBV7-9 to TRBJ1-4; TRBD1 matches at 7 bases. V dropped 6 bases and J dropped 5; count of bases not matched to a gene: 9. CDR3 size: 15 residues. CDR1 and CDR2 (germline): SEHNR, FQNEAQ (reference sequence). Written as DNA, the CDR3 is TGTGCCAGCAGAGCCACCGGGACAGCAAATGAAAAACTGTTTTTT. Translated, it gives CASRATGTANEKLFF.

This clonotype appeared many times. The chain joins TRBV29-1 to TRBJ2-5; D may match TRBD1 or TRBD2 (6 bases each). Germline CDR1 and CDR2: SQVTM and ANQGSEA. The CDR3 runs to 12 residues. Trimming took 4 bases from V and 5 from J, leaving 11 bases between them. The DNA of the CDR3 is TGCAGCGTTGTTTCGGGGGCCGAGACCCAGTACTTC. It yields the protein CSVVSGAETQYF.

J is TRBJ2-6 and V is TRBV20-1; no clear D gene. CDR3 size: 16 residues. CDR1 and CDR2 (germline): DFQATT, SNEGSKA (reference sequence). Trimming cost V 3 bases and J 0 bases, with 12 bases left between them. The CDR3 sequence is CSASVNSRSGANVLTF. The CDR3, as DNA: TGCAGTGCTAGTGTGAACAGCCGCTCTGGGGCCAACGTCCTGACTTTC.

Concerning this clonotype itself: Since the CDR3 does not end with the conserved phenylalanine or tryptophan, this likely comes from a read error. The rearrangement joins TRBV29-1 to TRBJ1-2; a possible D gene is TRBD1 (6 bases). V lost 2 bases and J 2 bases, leaving 12 bases between the germline ends. The CDR3 contains 14 residues. Germline CDR1 reads SQVTM; CDR2 reads ANQGSEA. CDR3 nucleotides: TGCAGCGTTGAAATCCAGGGGCTGAACTATGGCTACACCTCC. Encoded protein: CSVEIQGLNYGYTS.

The chain is built from TRBV7-9 and TRBJ1-6; TRBD1 might be the D (6 bases). From germline, CDR1 is SEHNR and CDR2 FQNEAQ (reference sequence). The germline V and J ends were trimmed by 7 bases and 10 bases, with 17 bases remaining between them. CDR3 size: 14 residues. CDR3 nucleotide sequence: TGTGCCAGCAACACCGGGGGGGGCGACTCACCCCTCCACTTT. Translating gives CASNTGGGDSPLHF.

This clonotype was seen only a few times. The chain recombines TRBV12-3 or TRBV12-4 with TRBJ1-2; 8 nucleotides line up with TRBD1. V was clipped by 7 bases and J by 4 bases; unmatched bases: 8. The CDR3 length is 14 residues. CDR3 amino acids: CASTGQGGRYGYTF. As DNA, the CDR3 is TGTGCCAGCACCGGACAGGGTGGCCGCTATGGCTACACCTTC.

This clonotype was found a few times. The chain employs TRBV7-3 and TRBJ1-1, with no clear D. The ends were cut back, 4 bases at V and 11 bases at J, with 14 bases in the middle. The CDR3 extends over 12 amino acids. Germline CDR1 is SGHTA and CDR2 is FQGTGA. In DNA, the CDR3 is TGTGCCAGCAGCTCCGAACCTGATTTGGCTTTCTTT. Translating gives CASSSEPDLAFF.

As regards this clonotype: This may be a read error: a much more frequent sequence differs by one nucleotide. CDR3 sequence: CASSLIGSQPEHF. DNA for the CDR3: TGCGCCAGCAGCTTAATCGGGAGTCAGCCCGAGCATTTT. The chain carries TRBV5-1 and TRBJ1-5; D gene ambiguous. This CDR3 spans 13 amino acids. Germline values: CDR1 SGHRS, CDR2 YFSETQ.

The CDR3 region has the DNA TGTGCCAGCAAGGCGCAAATGAACACTGAAGCTTTCTTT. Its protein product is CASKAQMNTEAFF. This chain joins TRBV2 and TRBJ1-1; D ambiguous. Trimming removed 7 bases from V and 0 bases from J, with 9 bases in between. The CDR3 is made up of 13 amino acids. Germline loops: CDR1 SNHLY, CDR2 FYNNEI.

The chain couples TRBV29-1 to TRBJ1-2; 8 bases align to TRBD1. Losses at the gene ends were 0 bases for V and 6 bases for J; bases not matched to a gene: 6. The length of the CDR3 is 14 residues. Germline CDR1 reads SQVTM; CDR2 reads ANQGSEA. The CDR3 here is CSVEEGAGGDGYTF. The CDR3 nucleotides read TGCAGCGTTGAAGAGGGGGCAGGGGGCGATGGCTACACCTTC.

This clonotype was seen ten or more times. The gene calls are TRBV2 and TRBJ2-5, with TRBD1 identical over 8 bases. Unmatched junction bases numbered 6, after V lost 1 base and J lost 5 bases. Looked up from germline, CDR1 is SNHLY and CDR2 is FYNNEI. The CDR3 runs 15 residues. The CDR3 protein is CASSEGTGFRETQYF. The CDR3 region has the DNA TGTGCCAGCAGTGAAGGGACAGGGTTCCGGGAGACCCAGTACTTC.

This clonotype has ten or more counts. This chain uses TRBV6-6 with TRBJ2-7; 9 bases line up with TRBD1. Losses at the gene ends were 6 bases for V and 9 bases for J; bases not matched to a gene: 6. Germline CDR1 and CDR2: MNHNY and SVGAGI (reference sequence). This CDR3 contains 12 residues. CDR3 region: CASSGTGQGQYF. The CDR3 bases are TGTGCCAGCAGCGGGACAGGGCAAGGGCAGTACTTC.

This clonotype showed up just a few times. V is TRBV4-1 and J is TRBJ1-4; D uncertain. Germline V gene sequence: CDR1 MGHRA, CDR2 YSYEKL. Trimming cost V 4 bases and J 0 bases, with 9 bases left between them. This CDR3 is built from 15 residues. CDR3 DNA sequence: TGCGCCAGCAGCCCGGACTCAGCAACTAATGAAAAACTGTTTTTT. It is translated as CASSPDSATNEKLFF.

The chain employs TRBV7-9 and TRBJ2-2; 9 bases line up with TRBD1. CDR1 and CDR2 (germline): SEHNR, FQNEAQ (reference sequence). V was clipped by 6 bases and J by 3 bases; unmatched bases: 8. This CDR3 region has 16 residues. CDR3: CASSLGTGWDTGELFF. The CDR3 nucleotides read TGTGCCAGCAGTCTGGGGACAGGGTGGGACACCGGGGAGCTGTTTTTT.

This clonotype was picked up many times. The V gene is TRBV7-9, the J gene TRBJ2-7; D ambiguous. V dropped 5 bases and J dropped 0 bases, with 8 bases sitting between them. There are 13 residues in the CDR3. Germline lookup yields CDR1 SEHNR and CDR2 FQNEAQ (reference sequence). The CDR3 region is CASSPLDSYEQYF. In DNA form, the CDR3 reads TGTGCCAGCAGCCCGCTCGACTCCTACGAGCAGTACTTC. Full variable domain (remainder filled in from reference TRBV7-9 and TRBJ2-7): DTGVSQNPRHKITKRGQNVTFRCDPISEHNRLYWYRQTLGQGPEFLTYFQNEAQLEKSRLLSDRFSAERPKGSFSTLEIQRTEQGDSAMYLCASSPLDSYEQYFGPGTRLTVT.

This clonotype was observed at least ten times. This chain's CDR3 is CAISESRGQNSPLHF. CDR3 bases: TGTGCCATCAGTGAGTCCAGGGGGCAAAATTCACCCCTCCACTTT. The chain links TRBV10-3 to TRBJ1-6; the match to TRBD1 covers 8 bases. The junction had 2 bases not matched to a gene; V was cut back by 0 bases and J by 7 bases. The CDR3 length is 15 residues. Germline V gives CDR1 ENHRY, CDR2 SYGVKD.